This T cell receptor beta chain comes out of a study of siplizumab effects on memory and regulatory T cells. The assay was immunoSEQ multiplex PCR, and TCRdb's table has in-frame clones only and misses some. The data show approximately 100,000 clones, with 75% to 95% seen just once and just over 2.5% held by the top ten. Germline values: CDR1 SNHLY, CDR2 FYNNEI. Trimming removed 6 bases at V and 1 base at J, with 10 bases between. This CDR3 has 14 amino acids. General study points: Mappable alloreactive CD4+ clones averaged around 71% Treg-derived with siplizumab versus about 25% in controls. Proliferating siplizumab-culture Tregs lacked confirmation of suppressive function.

For this clone: Its antigen is still unknown.

The chain recombines TRBV2 with TRBJ1-3; D is unresolved. Sequencing was carried out using CD4+ T cells sorted from blood. The clonotype comes from a human donor in good health. Some clones in this sample may be carry-over from other donors' samples. The CDR3 DNA follows: TGTGCCAGCAGCTCCACACAGTCTGGAAACACCATATATTTT. The encoded protein is CASSSTQSGNTIYF.